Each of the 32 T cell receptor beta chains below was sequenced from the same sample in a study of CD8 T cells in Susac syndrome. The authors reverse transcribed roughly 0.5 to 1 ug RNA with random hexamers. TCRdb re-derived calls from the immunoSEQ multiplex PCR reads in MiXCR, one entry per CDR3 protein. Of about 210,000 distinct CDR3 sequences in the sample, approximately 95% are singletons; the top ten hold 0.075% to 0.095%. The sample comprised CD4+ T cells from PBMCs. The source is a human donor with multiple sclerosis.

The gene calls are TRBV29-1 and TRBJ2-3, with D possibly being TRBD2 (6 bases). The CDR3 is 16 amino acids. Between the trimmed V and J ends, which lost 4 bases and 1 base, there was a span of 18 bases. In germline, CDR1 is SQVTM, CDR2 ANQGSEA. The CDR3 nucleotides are TGCAGCGTTGGGAAGGGTACTAGCCCCCGCACAGATACGCAGTATTTT. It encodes CSVGKGTSPRTDTQYF.

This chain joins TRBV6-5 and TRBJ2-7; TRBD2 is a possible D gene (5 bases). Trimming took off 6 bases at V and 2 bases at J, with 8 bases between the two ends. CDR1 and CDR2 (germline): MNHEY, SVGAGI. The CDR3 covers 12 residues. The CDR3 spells CASRTGAYEQYF. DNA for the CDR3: TGTGCCAGCAGGACCGGGGCCTACGAGCAGTACTTC.

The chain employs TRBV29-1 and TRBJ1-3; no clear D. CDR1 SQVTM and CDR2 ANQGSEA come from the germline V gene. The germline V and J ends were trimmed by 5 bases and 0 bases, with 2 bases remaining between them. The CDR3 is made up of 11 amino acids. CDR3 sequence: CSVYSGNTIYF. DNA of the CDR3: TGCAGCGTTTACTCTGGAAACACCATATATTTT.

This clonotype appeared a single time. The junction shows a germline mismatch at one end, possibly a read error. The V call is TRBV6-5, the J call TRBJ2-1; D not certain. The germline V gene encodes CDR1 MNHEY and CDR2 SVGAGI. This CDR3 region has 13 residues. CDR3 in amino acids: CASSYSKSYMRLF. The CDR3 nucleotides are TGTGCCAGCAGTTACTCGAAGAGCTACATGCGGCTCTTC.

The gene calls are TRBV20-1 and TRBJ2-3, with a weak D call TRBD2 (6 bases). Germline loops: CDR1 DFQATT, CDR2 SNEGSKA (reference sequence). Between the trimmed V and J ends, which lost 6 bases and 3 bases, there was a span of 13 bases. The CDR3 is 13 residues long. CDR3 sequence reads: CSARLVRTDTQYF. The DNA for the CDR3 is TGCAGTGCGCGACTAGTTCGTACAGATACGCAGTATTTT.

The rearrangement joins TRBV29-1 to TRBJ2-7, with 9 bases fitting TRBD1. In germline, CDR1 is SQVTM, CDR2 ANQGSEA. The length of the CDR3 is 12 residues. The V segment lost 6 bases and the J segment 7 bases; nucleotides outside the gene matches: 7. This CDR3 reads CSVRDRVIEQYF. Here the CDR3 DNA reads TGCAGCGTCAGGGACAGGGTTATTGAGCAGTACTTC.

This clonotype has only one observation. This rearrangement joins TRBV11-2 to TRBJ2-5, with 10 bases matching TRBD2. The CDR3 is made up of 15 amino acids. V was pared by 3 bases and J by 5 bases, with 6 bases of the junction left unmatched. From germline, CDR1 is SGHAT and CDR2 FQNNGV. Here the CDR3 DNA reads TGTGCCAGCAGCTTGATGCCTAGCGGGAGTGAGACCCAGTACTTC. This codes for CASSLMPSGSETQYF.

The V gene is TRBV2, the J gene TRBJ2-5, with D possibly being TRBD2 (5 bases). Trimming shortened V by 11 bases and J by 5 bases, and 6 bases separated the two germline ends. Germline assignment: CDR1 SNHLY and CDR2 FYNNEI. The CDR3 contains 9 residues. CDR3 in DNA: TGTGCCTGCGGGGAGACCCAGTACTTC. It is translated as CACGETQYF.

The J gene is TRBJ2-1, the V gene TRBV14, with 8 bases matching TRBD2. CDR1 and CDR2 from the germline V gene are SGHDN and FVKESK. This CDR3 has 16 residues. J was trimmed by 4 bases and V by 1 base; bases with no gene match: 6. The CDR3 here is CASSQASGGPYNEQFF. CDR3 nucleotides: TGTGCCAGCAGCCAAGCCAGCGGGGGACCATACAATGAGCAGTTCTTC. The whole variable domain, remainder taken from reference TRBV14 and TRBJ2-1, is EAGVTQFPSHSVIEKGQTVTLRCDPISGHDNLYWYRRVMGKEIKFLLHFVKESKQDESGMPNNRFLAERTGGTYSTLKVQPAELEDSGVYFCASSQASGGPYNEQFFGPGTRLTVL.

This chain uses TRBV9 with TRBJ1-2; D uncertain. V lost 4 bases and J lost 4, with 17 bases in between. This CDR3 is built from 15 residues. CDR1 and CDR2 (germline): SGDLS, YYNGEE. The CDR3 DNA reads TGTGCCAGCAGCTACAACGACCTGGGGAGCTATGGCTACACCTTC. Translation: CASSYNDLGSYGYTF.

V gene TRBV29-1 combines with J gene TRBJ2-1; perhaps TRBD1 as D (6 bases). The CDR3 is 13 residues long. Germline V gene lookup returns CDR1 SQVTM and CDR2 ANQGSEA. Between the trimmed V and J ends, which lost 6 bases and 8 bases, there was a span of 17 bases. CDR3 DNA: TGCAGCGTCGGACAGCAACGTGTTTATGAGCAGTTCTTC. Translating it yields CSVGQQRVYEQFF.

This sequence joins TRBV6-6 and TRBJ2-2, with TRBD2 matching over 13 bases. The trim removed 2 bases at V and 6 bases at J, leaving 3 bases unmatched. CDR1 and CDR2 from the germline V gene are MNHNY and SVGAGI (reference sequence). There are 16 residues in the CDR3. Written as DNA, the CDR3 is TGTGCCAGCAGTTACGCCGGACTAGCGGGGGCCGGGGAGCTGTTTTTT. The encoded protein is CASSYAGLAGAGELFF.

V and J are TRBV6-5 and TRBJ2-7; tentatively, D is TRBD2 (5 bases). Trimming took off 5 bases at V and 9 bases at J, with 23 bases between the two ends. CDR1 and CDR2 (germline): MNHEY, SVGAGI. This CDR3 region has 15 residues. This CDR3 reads CASSLTNGGEARQYF. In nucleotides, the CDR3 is TGTGCCAGCAGTCTAACAAATGGAGGAGAGGCACGGCAGTACTTC.

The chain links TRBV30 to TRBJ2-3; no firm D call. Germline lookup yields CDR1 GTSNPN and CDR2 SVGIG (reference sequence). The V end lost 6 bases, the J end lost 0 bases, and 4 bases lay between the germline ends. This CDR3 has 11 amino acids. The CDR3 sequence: CACRSTDTQYF. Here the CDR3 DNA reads TGTGCCTGCCGGAGCACAGATACGCAGTATTTT.

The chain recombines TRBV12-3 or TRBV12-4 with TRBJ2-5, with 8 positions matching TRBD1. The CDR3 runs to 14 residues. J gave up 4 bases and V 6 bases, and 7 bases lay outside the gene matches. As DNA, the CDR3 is TGTGCCAGCAGCGACAGGGGTAGCGGAGAGACCCAGTACTTC. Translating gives CASSDRGSGETQYF.

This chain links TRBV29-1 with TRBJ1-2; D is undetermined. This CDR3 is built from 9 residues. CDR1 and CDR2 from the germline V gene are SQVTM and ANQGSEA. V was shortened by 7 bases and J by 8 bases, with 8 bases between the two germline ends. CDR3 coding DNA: TGCAGCGCCGGAGTGGGCTACACCTTC. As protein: CSAGVGYTF.

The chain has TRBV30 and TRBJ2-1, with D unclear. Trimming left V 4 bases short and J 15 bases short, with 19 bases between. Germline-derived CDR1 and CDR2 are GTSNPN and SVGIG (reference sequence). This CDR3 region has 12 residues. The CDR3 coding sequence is TGTGCCTGGACACCGATGGATCTGGGCCCGTTCTTC. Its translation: CAWTPMDLGPFF.

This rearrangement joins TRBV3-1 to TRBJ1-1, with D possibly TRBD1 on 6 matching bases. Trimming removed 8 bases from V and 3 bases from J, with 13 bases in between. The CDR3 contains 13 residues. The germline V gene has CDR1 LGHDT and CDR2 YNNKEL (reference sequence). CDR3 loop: CASSQDSHTEAFF. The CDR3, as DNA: TGTGCCAGCTCTCAGGACAGCCACACTGAAGCTTTCTTT.

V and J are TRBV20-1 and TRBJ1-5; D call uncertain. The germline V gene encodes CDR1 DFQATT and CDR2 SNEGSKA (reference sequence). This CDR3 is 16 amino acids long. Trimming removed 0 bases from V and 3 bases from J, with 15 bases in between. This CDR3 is CSARDLRSGINQPQHF. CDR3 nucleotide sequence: TGCAGTGCTAGAGATCTGAGATCAGGTATCAATCAGCCCCAGCATTTT.

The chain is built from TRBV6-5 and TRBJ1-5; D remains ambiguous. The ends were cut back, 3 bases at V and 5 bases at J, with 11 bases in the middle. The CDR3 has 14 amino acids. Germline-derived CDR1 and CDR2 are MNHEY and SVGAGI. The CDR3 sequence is CASSYSGEHQPQHF. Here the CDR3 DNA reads TGTGCCAGCAGTTATTCCGGGGAGCATCAGCCCCAGCATTTT.

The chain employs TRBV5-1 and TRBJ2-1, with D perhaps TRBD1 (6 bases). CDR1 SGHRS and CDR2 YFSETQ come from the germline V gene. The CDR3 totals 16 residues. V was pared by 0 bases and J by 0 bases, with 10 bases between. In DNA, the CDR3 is TGCGCCAGCAGCTTGGAGACAGGTAACTCCTACAATGAGCAGTTCTTC. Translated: CASSLETGNSYNEQFF.

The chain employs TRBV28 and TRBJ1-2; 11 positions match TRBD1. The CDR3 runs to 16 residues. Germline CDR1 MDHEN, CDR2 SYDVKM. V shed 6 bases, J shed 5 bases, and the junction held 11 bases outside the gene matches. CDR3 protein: CASRAAGTGGRYGYTF. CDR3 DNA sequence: TGTGCCAGCAGGGCCGCCGGGACAGGGGGACGGTATGGCTACACCTTC.

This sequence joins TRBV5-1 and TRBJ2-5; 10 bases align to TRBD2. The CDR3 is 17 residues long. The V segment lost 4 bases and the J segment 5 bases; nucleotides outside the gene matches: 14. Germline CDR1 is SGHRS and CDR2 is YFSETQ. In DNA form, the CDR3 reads TGCGCCAGCAGCCCCAGGGGCGAGCGGGAGGGCCGGGAGACCCAGTACTTC. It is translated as CASSPRGEREGRETQYF.

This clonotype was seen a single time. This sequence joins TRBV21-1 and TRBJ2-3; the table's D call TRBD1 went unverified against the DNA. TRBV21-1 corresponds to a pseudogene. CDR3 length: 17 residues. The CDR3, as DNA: TGTGCCAGCAGCAAAGGAGGCAGGGGGCGGAGCACAGATACGCAGTATTTT. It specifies CASSKGGRGRSTDTQYF.

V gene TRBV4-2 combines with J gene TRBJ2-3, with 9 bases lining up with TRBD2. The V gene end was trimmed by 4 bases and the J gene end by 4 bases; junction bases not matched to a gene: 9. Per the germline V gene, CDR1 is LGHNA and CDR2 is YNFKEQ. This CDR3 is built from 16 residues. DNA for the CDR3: TGTGCCAGCAGCCCACGAGCGGGAGGAACTGCAGATACGCAGTATTTT. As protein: CASSPRAGGTADTQYF.

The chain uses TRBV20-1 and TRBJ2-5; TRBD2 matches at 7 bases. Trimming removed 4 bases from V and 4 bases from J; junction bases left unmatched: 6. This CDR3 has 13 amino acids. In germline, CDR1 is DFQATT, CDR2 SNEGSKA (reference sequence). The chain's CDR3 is CSATLAGGETQYF. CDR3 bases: TGCAGTGCTACCTTAGCGGGTGGAGAGACCCAGTACTTC.

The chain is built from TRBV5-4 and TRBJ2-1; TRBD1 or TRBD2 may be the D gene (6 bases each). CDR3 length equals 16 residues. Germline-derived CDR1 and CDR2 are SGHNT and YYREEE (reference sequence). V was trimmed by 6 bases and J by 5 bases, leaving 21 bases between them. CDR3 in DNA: TGTGCCAGCACTCTCCTGAAGGGGGGATATCACAATGAGCAGTTCTTC. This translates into CASTLLKGGYHNEQFF.

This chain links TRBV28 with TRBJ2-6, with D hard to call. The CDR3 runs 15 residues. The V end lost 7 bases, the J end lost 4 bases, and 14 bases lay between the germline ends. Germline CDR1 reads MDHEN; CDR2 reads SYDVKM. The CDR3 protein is CASTVTMAGANVLTF. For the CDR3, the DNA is TGTGCCAGCACCGTGACCATGGCCGGGGCCAACGTCCTGACTTTC.

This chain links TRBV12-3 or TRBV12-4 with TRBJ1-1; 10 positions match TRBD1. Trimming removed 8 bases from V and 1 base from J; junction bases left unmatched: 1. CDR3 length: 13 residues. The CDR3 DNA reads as TGTGCCAGCGGGACAGGGGCGAACACTGAAGCTTTCTTT. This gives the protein CASGTGANTEAFF.

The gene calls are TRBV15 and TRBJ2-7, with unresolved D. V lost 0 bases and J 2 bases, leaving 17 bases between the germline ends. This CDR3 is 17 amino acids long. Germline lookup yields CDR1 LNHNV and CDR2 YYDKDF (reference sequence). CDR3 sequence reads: CATSREPPAAGAYEQYF. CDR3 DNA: TGTGCCACCAGCAGAGAGCCTCCGGCAGCCGGCGCCTACGAGCAGTACTTC.

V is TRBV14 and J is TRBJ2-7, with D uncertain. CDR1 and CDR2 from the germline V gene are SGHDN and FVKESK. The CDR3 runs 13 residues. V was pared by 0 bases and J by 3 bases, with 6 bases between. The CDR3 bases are TGTGCCAGCAGCCAAGATAAGGGCTACGAGCAGTACTTC. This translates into CASSQDKGYEQYF.

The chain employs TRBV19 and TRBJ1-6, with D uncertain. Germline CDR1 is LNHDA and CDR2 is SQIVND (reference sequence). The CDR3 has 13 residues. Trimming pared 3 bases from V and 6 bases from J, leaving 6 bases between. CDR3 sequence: CASSIETNSPLHF. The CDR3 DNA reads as TGTGCCAGTAGTATTGAGACTAATTCACCCCTCCACTTT.